This TCR beta chain was sequenced for a study of blood T cells in healthy people across ages (dated by TCRdb to the mid-2010s). Study-level background: In model experiments, template switching captured about one uniquely barcoded TCR beta cDNA molecule for every two T cells. To avoid experimental bias, donors of different ages were randomly spread across the sequencing lanes. Using the same blood draw, the study looked at two additional independent replicas of 1 million unique cDNA reads for two donors, one aged 18 to 30 and the other aged 80 or older. The study measured age-related changes in TCR beta repertoire diversity using deep sequencing normalized with unique cDNA molecular identifiers. Donors were grouped into four age groups: young (average about 15 years), middle-aged (around 39), aged (around 66) and long-lived (approximately 75). What the work shows at the level of the full study, not this receptor alone: Because the CMV infection status of the donors was unknown, age-related changes in expanded clonotypes may potentially have been confounded. A strong correlation was found between observed TCR beta diversity and the percentage of naive T cells measured by flow cytometry. Estimates of total diversity based on one million sequenced T cells were considered lower bounds and underestimates. Bulk unsorted PBMC profiling prevented conclusive comparison of naive and antigen-experienced compartments. Observed TCR beta diversity per million T cells fell roughly linearly with age, and a significant reduction was already apparent by age roughly 40. The long-lived group showed more naive CD4+ T cells, fewer expanded clones and increased TCR diversity than the aged group, suggesting age selection.

Library creation used 5' RACE. Sequencing took place on an Illumina HiSeq 2500. The second PCR ran for roughly 7 to 11 cycles and used a J-beta primer mix along with a sample-barcoded 5' primer. Each TCR beta cDNA molecule received a unique molecular identifier from a template-switch 5' adaptor carrying 12 random nucleotides. Each sample yielded at least 2.5 million CDR3-containing paired-end reads. First-strand cDNA was synthesized from all RNA with the Mint cDNA synthesis kit, primed by a TRBC-specific oligonucleotide. Following uracil-DNA glycosylase treatment, a first 18-cycle PCR with universal primers M1SS and BC2_uni_R was performed on all cDNA. Per the authors' processing: For normalization, 1 million high-quality reads, each with a distinct molecular identifier, were randomly selected from each sample. Instead of being binned into consensus sequences, reads that shared molecular identifiers were thrown out. MiTCR, run with a Q25 quality threshold and the strictest error-elimination algorithm, handled CDR3 identification, clonotype clustering and error correction. Lower-bound total TCR beta diversity was estimated with a nonparametric unseen species model using Euler transformation. TCRdb reworked the public reads: Q25 trimming with fastp, MiXCR clone assembly, productive beta chains retained. When rows share a CDR3 protein, they turn into one entry using the most common DNA and genes. The V and J calls come from TCRdb's annotation, not from the publication. The sample table lists about 680,000 distinct CDR3 sequences, 49% of them with a count of one. The top ten clonotypes cover about 32% of the sample.

A remark on this clonotype: Its target antigen remains unknown. Per-base qualities were not stored, and no clone one base away is much larger.

Systemically healthy Caucasian individuals from Russia, some 36 in total and aged roughly 6 to 100 years, were included as donors. Each donor gave roughly 9 milliliters of peripheral blood, drawn into EDTA-treated Vacutainer tubes. Ficoll-Paque density-gradient centrifugation was used to isolate PBMCs, with at least 6 million obtained per sample. Trizol reagent was used to extract total RNA from the PBMCs, yielding at least 6 micrograms per sample. The percentages of naive CD45RAhigh/CD27high T cells were determined by flow cytometry on a PBMC aliquot from every donor. The source is a woman in her sixties in good health. What was sequenced was blood.

The DNA sequence follows: TGTGCCACCAGCAACTCCGGGACCGAGACCCAGTACTTC. It specifies CATSNSGTETQYF. The V and J genes are TRBV15 and TRBJ2-5; the D gene is tentatively TRBD1 or TRBD2, each matching 5 bases. Including cysteine and phenylalanine, the CDR3 has 13 amino acids. The retained sequence is limited to the CDR3, 39 bases, with the frame set at the first base. V was cut back by 4 bases and J by 5 bases, leaving a gap of 11 bases between them. The germline V gene (reference sequence) provides CDR1 LNHNV and CDR2 YYDKDF.